Sequencing of this TCR beta chain was carried out in a study of cytomegalovirus exposure and HLA in healthy donors. Amplification used 60 Vbeta primers and 13 Jbeta primers. Produced via immunoSEQ multiplex PCR; TCRdb's table is partial and in-frame only. The sample carries some 130,000 clones, roughly four fifths recorded once. Germline CDR1 SGHRS, CDR2 YFSETQ. CDR3 size: 16 residues. Trimming took 0 bases from V and 2 from J, leaving 12 bases between them. As concerns this clone: Its specificity is unknown.

Study-wide results and caveats: The productive fraction for most TCR beta V segments was about 90% or about 30% in an earlier analysis.

This sequence joins TRBV5-1 and TRBJ1-3; D unresolved. The sequenced sample was PBMCs. The sequence was obtained from a woman aged 45-65 years in good health and CMV-seropositive. For the CDR3, the DNA is TGCGCCAGCAGCTTGGGTTTAGGGAGCGCTGGAAACACCATATATTTT. This encodes CASSLGLGSAGNTIYF.